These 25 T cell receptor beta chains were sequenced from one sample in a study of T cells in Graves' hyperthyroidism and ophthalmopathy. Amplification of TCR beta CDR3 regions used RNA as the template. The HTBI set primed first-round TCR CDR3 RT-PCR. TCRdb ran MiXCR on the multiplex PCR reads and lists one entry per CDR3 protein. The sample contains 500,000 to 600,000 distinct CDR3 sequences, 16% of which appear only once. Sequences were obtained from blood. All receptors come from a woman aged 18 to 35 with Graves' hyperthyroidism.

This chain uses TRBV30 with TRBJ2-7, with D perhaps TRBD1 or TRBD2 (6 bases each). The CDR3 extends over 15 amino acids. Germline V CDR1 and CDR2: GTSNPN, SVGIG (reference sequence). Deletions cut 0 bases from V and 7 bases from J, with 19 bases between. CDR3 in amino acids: CAWSVVGGRNYEQYF. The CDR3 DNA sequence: TGTGCCTGGAGTGTAGTCGGGGGCAGGAATTATGAGCAGTACTTC.

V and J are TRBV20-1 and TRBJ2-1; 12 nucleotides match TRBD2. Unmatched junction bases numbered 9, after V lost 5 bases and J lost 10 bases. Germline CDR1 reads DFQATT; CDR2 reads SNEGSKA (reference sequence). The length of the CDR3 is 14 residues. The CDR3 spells CSAGSSGGAWEQFF. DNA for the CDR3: TGCAGTGCTGGATCTAGCGGGGGGGCTTGGGAGCAGTTCTTC.

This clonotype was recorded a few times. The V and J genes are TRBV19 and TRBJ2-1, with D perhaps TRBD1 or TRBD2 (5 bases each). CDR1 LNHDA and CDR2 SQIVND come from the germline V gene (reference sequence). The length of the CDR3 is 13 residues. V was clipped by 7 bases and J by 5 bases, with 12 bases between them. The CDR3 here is CASTPRGHNEQFF. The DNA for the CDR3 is TGTGCCAGTACTCCCCGGGGCCACAATGAGCAGTTCTTC. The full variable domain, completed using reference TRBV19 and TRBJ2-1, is DGGITQSPKYLFRKEGQNVTLSCEQNLNHDAMYWYRQDPGQGLRLIYYSQIVNDFQKGDIAEGYSVSREKKESFPLTVTSAQKNPTAFYLCASTPRGHNEQFFGPGTRLTVL.

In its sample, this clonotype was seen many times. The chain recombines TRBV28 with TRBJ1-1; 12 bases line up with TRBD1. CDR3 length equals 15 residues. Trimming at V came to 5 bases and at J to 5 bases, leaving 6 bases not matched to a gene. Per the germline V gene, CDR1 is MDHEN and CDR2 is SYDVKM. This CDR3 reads CASSIPGQGATEAFF. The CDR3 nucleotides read TGTGCCAGCAGTATACCGGGACAGGGGGCGACTGAAGCTTTCTTT.

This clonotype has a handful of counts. In DNA form, the CDR3 reads TGTGCCAGCAGCTCGGGGGGCGGAACGAACACCGGGGAGCTGTTTTTT. Amino acids: CASSSGGGTNTGELFF. The rearrangement joins TRBV5-4 to TRBJ2-2; D possibly corresponds to TRBD2 (7 bases). The CDR3 runs 16 residues. The V end lost 3 bases, the J end lost 0 bases, and 12 bases lay between the germline ends. The germline gives CDR1 SGHNT, CDR2 YYREEE (reference sequence).

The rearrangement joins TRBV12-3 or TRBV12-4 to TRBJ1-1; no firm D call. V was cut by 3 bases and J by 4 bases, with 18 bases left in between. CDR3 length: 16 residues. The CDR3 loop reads CASSLGGKWAGTEAFF. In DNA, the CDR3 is TGTGCCAGCAGTTTGGGAGGGAAATGGGCTGGCACTGAAGCTTTCTTT.

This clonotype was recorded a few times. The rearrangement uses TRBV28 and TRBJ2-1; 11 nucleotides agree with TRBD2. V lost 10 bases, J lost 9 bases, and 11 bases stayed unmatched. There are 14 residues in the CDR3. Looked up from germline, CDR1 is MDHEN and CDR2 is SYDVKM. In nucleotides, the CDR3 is TGTGCCATCGATTCCGGGACTAGCGGCAGTGAGCAGTTCTTC. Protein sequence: CAIDSGTSGSEQFF. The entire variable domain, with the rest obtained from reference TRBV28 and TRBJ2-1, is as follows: DVKVTQSSRYLVKRTGEKVFLECVQDMDHENMFWYRQDPGLGLRLIYFSYDVKMKEKGDIPEGYSVSREKKERFSLILESASTNQTSMYLCAIDSGTSGSEQFFGPGTRLTVL.

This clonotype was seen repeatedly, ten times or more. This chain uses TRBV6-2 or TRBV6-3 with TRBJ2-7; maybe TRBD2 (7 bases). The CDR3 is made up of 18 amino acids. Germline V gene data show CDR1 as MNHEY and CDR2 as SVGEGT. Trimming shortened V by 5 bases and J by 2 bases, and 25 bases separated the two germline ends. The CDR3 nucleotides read TGTGCCAGCAGTCTGGGGACCACCAGGGGCCTAGCGGCCTACGAGCAGTACTTC. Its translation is CASSLGTTRGLAAYEQYF.

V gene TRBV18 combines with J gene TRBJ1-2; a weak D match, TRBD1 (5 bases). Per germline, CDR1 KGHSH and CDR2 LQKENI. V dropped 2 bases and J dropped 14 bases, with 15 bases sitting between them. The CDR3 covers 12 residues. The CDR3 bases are TGTGCCAGCTCACCAAAGGGGCCACCGCCGACCTTC. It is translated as CASSPKGPPPTF.

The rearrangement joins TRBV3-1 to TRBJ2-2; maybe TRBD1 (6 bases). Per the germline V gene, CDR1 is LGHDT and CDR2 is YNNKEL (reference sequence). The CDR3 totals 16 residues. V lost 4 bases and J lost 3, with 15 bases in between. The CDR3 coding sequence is TGTGCCAGCAGCCGATTACAGGGAGCGGACACCGGGGAGCTGTTTTTT. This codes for CASSRLQGADTGELFF.

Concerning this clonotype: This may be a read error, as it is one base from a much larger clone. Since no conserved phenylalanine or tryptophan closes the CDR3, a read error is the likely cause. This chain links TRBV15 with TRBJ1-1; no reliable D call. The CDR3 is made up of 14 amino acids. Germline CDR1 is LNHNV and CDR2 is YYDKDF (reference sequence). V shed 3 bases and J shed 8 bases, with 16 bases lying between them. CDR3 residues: CATSRPASSPEAFL. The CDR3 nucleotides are TGTGCCACCAGCAGGCCCGCGAGTTCTCCCGAAGCTTTCCTT.

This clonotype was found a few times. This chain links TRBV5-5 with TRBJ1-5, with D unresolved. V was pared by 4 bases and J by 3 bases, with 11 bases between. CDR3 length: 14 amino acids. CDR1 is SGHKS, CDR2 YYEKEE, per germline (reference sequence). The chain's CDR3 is CASSPVRYNQPQHF. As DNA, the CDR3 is TGTGCCAGCAGCCCCGTAAGGTACAATCAGCCCCAGCATTTT.

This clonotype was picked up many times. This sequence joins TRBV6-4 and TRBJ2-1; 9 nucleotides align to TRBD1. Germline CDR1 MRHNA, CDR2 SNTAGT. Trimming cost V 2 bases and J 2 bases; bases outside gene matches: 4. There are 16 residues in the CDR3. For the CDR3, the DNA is TGTGCCAGCAGTGACGAAGGACAGGGGACCTACAATGAGCAGTTCTTC. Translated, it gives CASSDEGQGTYNEQFF.

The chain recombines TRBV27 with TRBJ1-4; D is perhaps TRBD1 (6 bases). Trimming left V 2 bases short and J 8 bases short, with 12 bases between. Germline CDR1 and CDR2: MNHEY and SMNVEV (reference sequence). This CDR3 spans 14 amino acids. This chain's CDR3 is CASSLRPRGEKLFF. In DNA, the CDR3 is TGTGCCAGCAGTTTAAGACCCAGGGGCGAAAAACTGTTTTTT. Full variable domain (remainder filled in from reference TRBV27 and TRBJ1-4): EAQVTQNPRYLITVTGKKLTVTCSQNMNHEYMSWYRQDPGLGLRQIYYSMNVEVTDKGDVPEGYKVSRKEKRNFPLILESPSPNQTSLYFCASSLRPRGEKLFFGSGTQLSVL.

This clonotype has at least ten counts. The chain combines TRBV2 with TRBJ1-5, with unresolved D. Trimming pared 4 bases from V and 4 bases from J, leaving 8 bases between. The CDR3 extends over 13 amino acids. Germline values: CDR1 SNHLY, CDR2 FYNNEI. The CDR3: CASSVEGNQPQHF. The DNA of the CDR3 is TGTGCCAGCAGTGTTGAGGGAAATCAGCCCCAGCATTTT. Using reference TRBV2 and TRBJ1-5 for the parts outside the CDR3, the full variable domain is EPEVTQTPSHQVTQMGQEVILRCVPISNHLYFYWYRQILGQKVEFLVSFYNNEISEKSEIFDDQFSVERPDGSNFTLKIRSTKLEDSAMYFCASSVEGNQPQHFGDGTRLSIL.

DNA for the CDR3: TGTGCCAGCAGCGTAGAAGATTCCAAGGCAGGGCCCCAGCATTTT. Its translation: CASSVEDSKAGPQHF. The rearrangement uses TRBV9 and TRBJ1-5; D gene unclear. The CDR3 loop spans 15 amino acids. Germline V CDR1 and CDR2: SGDLS, YYNGEE. Trimming pared 0 bases from V and 9 bases from J, leaving 16 bases between.

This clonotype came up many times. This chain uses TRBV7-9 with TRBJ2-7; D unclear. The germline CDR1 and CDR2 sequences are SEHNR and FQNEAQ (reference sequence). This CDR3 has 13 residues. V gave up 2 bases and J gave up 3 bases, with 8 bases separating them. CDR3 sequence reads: CASSLIESYEQYF. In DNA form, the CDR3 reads TGTGCCAGCAGCTTAATAGAAAGCTACGAGCAGTACTTC.

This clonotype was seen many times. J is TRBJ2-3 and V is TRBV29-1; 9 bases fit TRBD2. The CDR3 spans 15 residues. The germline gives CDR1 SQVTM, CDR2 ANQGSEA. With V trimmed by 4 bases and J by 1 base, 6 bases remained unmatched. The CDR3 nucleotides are TGCAGCGTTGGGGTGAGGACTAGCGGCACAGATACGCAGTATTTT. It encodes CSVGVRTSGTDTQYF.

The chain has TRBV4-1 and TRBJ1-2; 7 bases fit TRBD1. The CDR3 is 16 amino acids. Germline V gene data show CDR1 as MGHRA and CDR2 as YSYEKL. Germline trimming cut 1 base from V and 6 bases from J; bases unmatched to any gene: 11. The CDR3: CASSQVLQGPMDGYTF. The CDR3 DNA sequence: TGCGCCAGCAGCCAAGTCTTACAGGGGCCTATGGATGGCTACACCTTC.

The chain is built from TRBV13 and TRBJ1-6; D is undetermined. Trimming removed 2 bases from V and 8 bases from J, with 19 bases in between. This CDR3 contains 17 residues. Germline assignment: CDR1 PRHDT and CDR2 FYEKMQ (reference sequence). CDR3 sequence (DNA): TGTGCCAGCAGCTTAACCTCTGGGAGCGAAGAAGATTCACCCCTCCACTTT. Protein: CASSLTSGSEEDSPLHF. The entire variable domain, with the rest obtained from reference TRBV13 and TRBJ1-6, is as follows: AAGVIQSPRHLIKEKRETATLKCYPIPRHDTVYWYQQGPGQDPQFLISFYEKMQSDKGSIPDRFSAQQFSDYHSELNMSSLELGDSALYFCASSLTSGSEEDSPLHFGNGTRLTVT.

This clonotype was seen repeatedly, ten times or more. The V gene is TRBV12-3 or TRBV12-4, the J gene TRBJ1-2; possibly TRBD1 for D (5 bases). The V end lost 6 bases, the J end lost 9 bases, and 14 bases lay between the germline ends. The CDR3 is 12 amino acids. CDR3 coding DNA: TGTGCCAGCAGCCAGACCAGGGATCGCTACACCTTC. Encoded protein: CASSQTRDRYTF.

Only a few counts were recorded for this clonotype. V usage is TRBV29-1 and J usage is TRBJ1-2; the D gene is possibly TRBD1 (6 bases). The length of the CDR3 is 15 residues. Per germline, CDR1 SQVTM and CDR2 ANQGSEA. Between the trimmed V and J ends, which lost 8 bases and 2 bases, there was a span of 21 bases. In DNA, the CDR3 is TGCAGCATTTACCCCGGGACAAAGGGAAACTATGGCTACACCTTC. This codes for CSIYPGTKGNYGYTF.

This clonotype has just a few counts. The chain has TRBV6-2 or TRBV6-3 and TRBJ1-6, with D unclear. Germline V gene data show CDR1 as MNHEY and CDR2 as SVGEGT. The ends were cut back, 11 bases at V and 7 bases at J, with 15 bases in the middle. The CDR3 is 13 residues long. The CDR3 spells CAASRDENSPLHF. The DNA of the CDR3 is TGTGCCGCCAGCCGGGATGAAAATTCACCCCTCCACTTT.

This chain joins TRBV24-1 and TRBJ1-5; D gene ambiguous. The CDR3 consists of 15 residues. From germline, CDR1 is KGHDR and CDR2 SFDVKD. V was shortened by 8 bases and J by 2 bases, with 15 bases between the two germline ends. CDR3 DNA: TGTGCCACCATCAGTGGTCCCCGGGGCAATCAGCCCCAGCATTTT. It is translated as CATISGPRGNQPQHF.

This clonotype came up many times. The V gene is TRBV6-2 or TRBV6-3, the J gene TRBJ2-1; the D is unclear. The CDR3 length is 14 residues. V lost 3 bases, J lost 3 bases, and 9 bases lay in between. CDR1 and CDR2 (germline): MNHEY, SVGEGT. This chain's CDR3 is CASSYFTHYNEQFF. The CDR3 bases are TGTGCCAGCAGTTATTTCACACACTACAATGAGCAGTTCTTC.